Listed here are 19 T cell receptor beta chains from one sample, sequenced in a study of T cells in localized non-small cell lung cancer. TCRdb keeps only in-frame clones here, not all; method: immunoSEQ multiplex PCR. In the table there are about 11,000 clones, about 83% of which are singletons. Sequencing used peripheral blood, obtained before any cancer treatment. Every receptor here comes from a male donor at least 60 years old with stage I lung adenocarcinoma.

A remark on this clone: One end of the junction fails to match germline, which may point to a read error. The chain uses TRBV7-2 and TRBJ2-5, with no clear D. Germline CDR1 and CDR2: SGHTA and FQGNSA. The CDR3 has 14 amino acids. CDR3 in amino acids: CASSRTWPGESQYF. The CDR3 DNA follows: TGTGCCAGCAGCCGAACCTGGCCAGGAGAGAGCCAGTACTTC.

CDR3 nucleotide sequence: TGCGCCAGCAGCTCCTCACCCTCTACTTGGCCCGGGGAGCTGTTTTTT. This codes for CASSSSPSTWPGELFF. The chain couples TRBV5-1 to TRBJ2-2; D not certain. Deletions cut 3 bases from V and 6 bases from J, with 18 bases between. The CDR3 sequence is 16 residues long. From germline, CDR1 is SGHRS and CDR2 YFSETQ.

The chain employs TRBV2 and TRBJ2-4, with 7 bases matching TRBD2. The CDR3 has 16 residues. Losses at the gene ends were 8 bases for V and 2 bases for J; bases not matched to a gene: 12. Germline CDR1 and CDR2: SNHLY and FYNNEI. CDR3 region: CASAGDWSLTKNIQYF. DNA of the CDR3: TGTGCCAGCGCGGGGGATTGGAGTTTAACCAAAAACATTCAGTACTTC.

The chain has TRBV10-3 and TRBJ2-3; D possibly corresponds to TRBD2 (5 bases). Germline CDR1 and CDR2: ENHRY and SYGVKD. The CDR3 runs to 15 residues. V was clipped by 0 bases and J by 5 bases, with 12 bases between them. The chain's CDR3 is CAISESGGPRDTQYF. The CDR3 bases are TGTGCCATCAGTGAGTCCGGCGGGCCTCGAGATACGCAGTATTTT.

There are a few counts of this clone. The rearrangement links TRBV10-1 to TRBJ1-2, with a weak D call TRBD1 (6 bases). This CDR3 spans 14 amino acids. CDR1 is WNHNN, CDR2 SYGVQD, per germline (reference sequence). Trimming took 5 bases from V and 6 from J, leaving 16 bases between them. The CDR3 coding sequence is TGCGCCAGCAGTTGGGATACAGGGCATGATGGCTACACCTTC. It codes for CASSWDTGHDGYTF.

J is TRBJ1-1 and V is TRBV2; D perhaps matches TRBD1 (5 bases). CDR1 is SNHLY, CDR2 FYNNEI, per germline. The V end lost 6 bases, the J end lost 0 bases, and 8 bases lay between the germline ends. The CDR3 is 13 amino acids. The CDR3 DNA reads TGTGCCAGCAGGGGGGAGATGAACACTGAAGCTTTCTTT. Residues: CASRGEMNTEAFF.

V usage is TRBV2 and J usage is TRBJ2-2; 7 bases agree with TRBD1. The CDR3 sequence is 15 residues long. Trimming at V came to 7 bases and at J to 0 bases, leaving 5 bases not matched to a gene. CDR1 and CDR2 (germline): SNHLY, FYNNEI. CDR3 in amino acids: CASNWQGANTGELFF. The CDR3 DNA follows: TGTGCCAGCAATTGGCAGGGGGCGAACACCGGGGAGCTGTTTTTT.

The chain employs TRBV2 and TRBJ2-3; D tentatively fits TRBD1 or TRBD2 (7 bases each). This CDR3 region has 14 residues. Germline-derived CDR1 and CDR2 are SNHLY and FYNNEI. The V gene lost 10 bases and the J gene lost 2 bases, with 16 bases spanning the gap. The chain's CDR3 is CAIPGGGITDTQYF. CDR3 in DNA: TGTGCCATTCCAGGGGGGGGGATCACAGATACGCAGTATTTT.

The chain uses TRBV9 and TRBJ2-5; D possibly matches TRBD1 or TRBD2 (6 bases each). The V and J ends lost 0 bases and 5 bases respectively, with 14 bases between them. The CDR3 runs to 15 residues. From germline, CDR1 is SGDLS and CDR2 YYNGEE. In DNA form, the CDR3 reads TGTGCCAGCAGCGTAGTAGGGGGGCAGGGGGAGACCCAGTACTTC. Protein product: CASSVVGGQGETQYF.

The genes are TRBV5-1 and TRBJ1-1; D is unresolved. The CDR3 length is 15 residues. Germline lookup yields CDR1 SGHRS and CDR2 YFSETQ. V gave up 4 bases and J gave up 5 bases, with 18 bases separating them. The chain's CDR3 is CASSGSSGGSTEAFF. The CDR3, as DNA: TGCGCCAGCAGCGGGTCTTCAGGAGGTTCGACTGAAGCTTTCTTT.

This clone was seen just once. The CDR3 here is CASSLGLPGQGQKLFF. The CDR3 DNA sequence: TGTGCCAGCAGCTTAGGGCTTCCGGGACAGGGACAAAAACTGTTTTTT. V usage is TRBV13 and J usage is TRBJ1-4, with 9 positions matching TRBD1. The V gene's germline CDR1 is PRHDT and CDR2 FYEKMQ (reference sequence). Trimming took 0 bases from V and 9 from J; bases not matched to a gene: 8. The CDR3 sequence is 16 residues long.

The rearrangement joins TRBV5-6 to TRBJ2-7; D might be TRBD1 (6 bases). This CDR3 has 14 residues. Per the germline V gene, CDR1 is SGHDT and CDR2 is YYEEEE. Deletions cut 4 bases from V and 1 base from J, with 12 bases between. The CDR3 region is CASSPDTGSYEQYF. For the CDR3, the DNA is TGTGCCAGCAGCCCTGACACAGGGTCCTACGAGCAGTACTTC.

The chain employs TRBV6-5 and TRBJ2-6; perhaps TRBD1 as D (5 bases). The CDR3 is made up of 15 amino acids. The V end lost 5 bases, the J end lost 2 bases, and 10 bases lay between the germline ends. Germline-derived CDR1 and CDR2 are MNHEY and SVGAGI. CDR3 DNA: TGTGCCAGCAGTCCGACCAGGGCTGGGGCCAACGTCCTGACTTTC. The encoded protein is CASSPTRAGANVLTF.

This clone showed up just once. The J gene is TRBJ1-1, the V gene TRBV6-6; D is unresolved. Between the trimmed V and J ends, which lost 5 bases and 3 bases, there was a span of 13 bases. The CDR3 is 14 residues long. Germline V gene sequence: CDR1 MNHNY, CDR2 SVGAGI (reference sequence). CDR3 protein: CASSRSGYDTEAFF. CDR3 coding DNA: TGTGCCAGCAGTAGGTCTGGGTACGACACTGAAGCTTTCTTT.

This rearrangement joins TRBV7-2 to TRBJ1-5; 7 bases line up with TRBD1. Germline values: CDR1 SGHTA, CDR2 FQGNSA. The CDR3 runs to 13 residues. V trimming: 3 bases; J trimming: 6 bases; junction bases outside the gene matches: 2. Written as DNA, the CDR3 is TGTGCCAGCAGCTTTGACAGGGCTCAGCCCCAGCATTTT. The encoded protein is CASSFDRAQPQHF.

The CDR3 DNA follows: TGTGCCAGCAGCCAGCTCCCTGTTCCTACCGGGGAGCTGTTTTTT. Protein product: CASSQLPVPTGELFF. The chain has TRBV14 and TRBJ2-2, with D hard to call. V shed 3 bases and J shed 5 bases, with 13 bases lying between them. The CDR3 length is 15 residues. CDR1 SGHDN and CDR2 FVKESK come from the germline V gene.

The rearrangement links TRBV9 to TRBJ2-7, with TRBD2 matching 7 bases. Trimming cost V 4 bases and J 7 bases; bases outside gene matches: 8. This CDR3 comprises 13 residues. Per the germline V gene, CDR1 is SGDLS and CDR2 is YYNGEE. The CDR3 sequence: CASSPSTGGEQYF. The CDR3 DNA reads as TGTGCCAGCAGCCCATCGACGGGGGGAGAGCAGTACTTC.

The J gene is TRBJ2-7, the V gene TRBV7-2, with D tentatively TRBD2 (5 bases). The CDR3 contains 12 residues. Germline assignment: CDR1 SGHTA and CDR2 FQGNSA. Deletions cut 6 bases from V and 1 base from J, with 7 bases between. CDR3 region: CASSRGSYEQYF. CDR3 coding DNA: TGTGCCAGCAGTAGAGGGTCCTACGAGCAGTACTTC.

The V gene is TRBV15, the J gene TRBJ1-5, with D perhaps TRBD1 (5 bases). Looked up from germline, CDR1 is LNHNV and CDR2 is YYDKDF (reference sequence). V was clipped by 0 bases and J by 3 bases, with 15 bases between them. The CDR3 has 17 amino acids. CDR3 in amino acids: CATSREMWGFLNQPQHF. The CDR3 DNA reads as TGTGCCACCAGCAGAGAAATGTGGGGGTTCCTCAATCAGCCCCAGCATTTT.